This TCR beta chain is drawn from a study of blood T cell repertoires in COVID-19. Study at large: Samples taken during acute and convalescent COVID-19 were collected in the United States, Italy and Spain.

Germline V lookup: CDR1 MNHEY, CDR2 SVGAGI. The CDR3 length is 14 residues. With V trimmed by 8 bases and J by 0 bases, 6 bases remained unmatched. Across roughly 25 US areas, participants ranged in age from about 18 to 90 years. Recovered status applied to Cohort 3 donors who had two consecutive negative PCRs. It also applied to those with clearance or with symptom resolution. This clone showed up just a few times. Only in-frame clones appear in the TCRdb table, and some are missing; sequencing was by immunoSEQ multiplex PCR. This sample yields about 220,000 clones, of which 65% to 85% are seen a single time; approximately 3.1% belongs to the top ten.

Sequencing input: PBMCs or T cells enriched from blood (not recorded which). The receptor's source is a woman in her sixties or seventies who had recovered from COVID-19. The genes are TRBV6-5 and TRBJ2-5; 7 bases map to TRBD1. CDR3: CASGRGTDQETQYF. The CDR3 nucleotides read TGTGCCAGCGGCCGAGGGACAGACCAAGAGACCCAGTACTTC.